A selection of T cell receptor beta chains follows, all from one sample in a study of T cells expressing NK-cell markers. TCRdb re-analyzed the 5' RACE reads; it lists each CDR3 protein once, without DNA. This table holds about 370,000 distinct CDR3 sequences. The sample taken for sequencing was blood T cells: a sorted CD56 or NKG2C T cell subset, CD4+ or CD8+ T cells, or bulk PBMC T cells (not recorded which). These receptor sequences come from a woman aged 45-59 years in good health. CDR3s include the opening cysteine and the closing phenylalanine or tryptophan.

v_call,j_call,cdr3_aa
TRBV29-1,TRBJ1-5,CSVDRRVNQPQHF
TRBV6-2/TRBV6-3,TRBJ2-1,CASGVVGGAYNEQFF
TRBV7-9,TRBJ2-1,CASSFWRNDEQFF
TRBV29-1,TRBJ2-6,CSVGSGNSGANVLTF
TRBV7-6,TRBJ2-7,CASSLEGKRDVQKYF
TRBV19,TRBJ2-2,CASTTGATSGRAGELFF
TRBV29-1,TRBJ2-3,CSVNGIGTEADTQYF
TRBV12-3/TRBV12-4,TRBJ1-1,CASSFGPWDRNTEAFF
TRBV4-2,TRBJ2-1,CASSLEQGIGLNEQFF
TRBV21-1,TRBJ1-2,CASSTYARRYGYTF
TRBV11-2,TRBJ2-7,CASSFGGQGAYEQYF
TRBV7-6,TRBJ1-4,CASSPDRVNEKLFF
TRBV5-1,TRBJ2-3,CASSSGLAGGRNIDTQYF
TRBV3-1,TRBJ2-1,CASSLGGLAANNEQFF
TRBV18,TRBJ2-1,CASSPNGGERNEQFF
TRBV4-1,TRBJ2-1,CASSQDGPAGASYEQFF
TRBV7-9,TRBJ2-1,CASSNSRDRENSNEQFF
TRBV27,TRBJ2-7,CASRVRQGYYEQYF
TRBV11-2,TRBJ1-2,CASGRTGVNYGYTF
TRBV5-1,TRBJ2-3,CASSLGMLDTQYF
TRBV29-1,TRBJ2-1,CSVGGQNNEQFF
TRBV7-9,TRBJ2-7,CASSPTSGRAPSSYEQYF
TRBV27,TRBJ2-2,CASSLYQGRAGELFF
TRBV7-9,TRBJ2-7,CASSQASYRRLVYEQYF
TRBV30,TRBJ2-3,CAWSVQAGSGTDTQYF
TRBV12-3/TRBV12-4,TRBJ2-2,CASRGGAGAGELFF
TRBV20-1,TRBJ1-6,CSARDRGISYNSPLHF
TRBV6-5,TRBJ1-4,CASTTDGDNEKLFF
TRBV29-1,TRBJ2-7,CSVGRGRGDEQYF
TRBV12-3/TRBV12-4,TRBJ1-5,CASSLSDGNQPQHF
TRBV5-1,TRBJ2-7,CASSLAGTSYEQYF
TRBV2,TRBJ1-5,CASSVRRLDQPQHF
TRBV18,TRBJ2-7,CASSPAQGAEYEQYF
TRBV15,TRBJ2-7,CATSRVNRGLGNEQYF
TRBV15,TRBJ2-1,CAAGTNYNEQFF
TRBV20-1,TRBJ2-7,CSARDPRATYEQYF
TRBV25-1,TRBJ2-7,CASSRGMREQYF
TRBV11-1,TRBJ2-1,CASSFGTDQFF
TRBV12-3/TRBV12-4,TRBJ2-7,CASRLAASSYEQYF
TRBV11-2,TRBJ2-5,CASSPGTDWVRETQYF
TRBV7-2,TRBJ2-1,CASSLLTSYNEQFF
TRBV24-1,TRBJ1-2,CATSDSAGPLGYTF
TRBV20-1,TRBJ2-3,CSAGMTSGRDTQYF
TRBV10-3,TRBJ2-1,CAISVLPPVNEQFF
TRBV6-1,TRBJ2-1,CASGVQVLFLYNEQFF
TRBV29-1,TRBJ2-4,CSAGGSLAKNIQYF
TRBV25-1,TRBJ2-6,CASSEYKGGFRDSGANVLTF
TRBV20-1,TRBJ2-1,CSAPMPTWASGSGNEQFF
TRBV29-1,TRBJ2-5,CSVVIVLAETQYF
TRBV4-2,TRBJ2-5,CASSQERGLLRETQYF
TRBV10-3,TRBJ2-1,CAIRLAGGVSNEQFF
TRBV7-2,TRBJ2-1,CASSFAPAGEQFF
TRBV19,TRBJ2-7,CASSSREGVEQYF
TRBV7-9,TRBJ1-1,CASSLASTGARTEAFF
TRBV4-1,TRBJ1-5,CASSQSTRQPQHF
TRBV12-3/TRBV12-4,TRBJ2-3,CASSYTDTQYF
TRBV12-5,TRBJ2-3,CASGLGQGTDTQYF
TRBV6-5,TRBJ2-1,CASSYFRGSSYNEQFF
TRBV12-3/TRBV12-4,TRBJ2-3,CASSSRRGGADTQYF